A selection of T cell receptor beta chains follows, all from one sample in a study of blood T cell repertoires in COVID-19. TCRdb keeps only in-frame clones here, not all; method: immunoSEQ multiplex PCR. This table has about 240,000 clones, about 82% appearing once. The specimen was peripheral blood. The receptors shown here come from a man aged 45 to 65 with COVID-19, enrolled during active disease. The CDR3 runs from the conserved cysteine through the conserved F or W. The D gene is left open where the match is weak. A clone size is listed for some rows: how often the clone was seen (once, few, many), or a class if it is expanded.

TRBJ2-5	-	TRBV7-7	-	TGTGCTAGCAGCCCAAGACAGGGACTTTTGGAGACCCAGTACTTC	CASSPRQGLLETQYF
TRBJ2-5	TRBD2	TRBV9	-	TGTGCCAGCAGCGTACTAGCGGGGGCTCAAGAGACCCAGTACTTC	CASSVLAGAQETQYF
TRBJ1-6	TRBD1	TRBV7-9	-	TGTGCCAGCAGCTTAGAGGGACAGGGGACTTTTCCCCTCCACTTT	CASSLEGQGTFPLHF
TRBJ1-6	TRBD1	TRBV11-2	-	TGTGCCAGCAGCTTAGAGCCTGAACCGGGACAGAAATCACCCCTCCACTTT	CASSLEPEPGQKSPLHF
TRBJ2-5	TRBD1	TRBV3-1/TRBV3-2	-	TGTGCCAGCAGCTCCGGGACAGGGACAAAGACCCAGTACTTC	CASSSGTGTKTQYF
TRBJ1-2	-	TRBV18	-	TGTGCCAGCTCACCTAACAGGGCGGATAACTATGGCTACACCTTC	CASSPNRADNYGYTF
TRBJ2-2	-	TRBV5-4	few	TGTGCCAGCAGCTTGTACCTCGGCACCGGGGAGCTGTTTTTT	CASSLYLGTGELFF
TRBJ1-6	TRBD1	TRBV10-3	-	TGTGCCATCAGCGAACAGGGGCCGGGCTTTACACCCCTCCACTTT	CAISEQGPGFTPLHF
TRBJ1-5	TRBD1	TRBV6-5	-	TGTGCCAGCAGTTTTTTTGCGACAGGGGGATTTCAGCCCCAGCATTTT	CASSFFATGGFQPQHF
TRBJ2-5	TRBD1	TRBV29-1	once	TGCAGCGTTTTGACAGGGCTTGGGGAGACCCAGTACTTC	CSVLTGLGETQYF
TRBJ2-5	TRBD2	TRBV5-1	-	TGCGCCAGCAGCCCGACTAGCGGGTATGAGACCCAGTACTTC	CASSPTSGYETQYF